Listed below are T cell receptor beta chains from one sample, sequenced in a study of blood T cell repertoires in COVID-19. TCRdb keeps only in-frame clones here, not all; method: immunoSEQ multiplex PCR. In the table there are 400,000 to 550,000 clones, around nine tenths of which are singletons. Material: PBMCs or T cells enriched from blood (not recorded which). The receptor source for this set is a woman under 30 with acute COVID-19. CDR3s include the opening cysteine and the closing phenylalanine or tryptophan. D genes are given only for firm matches. Only part of the rows carry a size: once, few, many, or a class if the clone is expanded.

>-|TRBJ2-5|TRBV19|TRBD2
TGTGCCAGTAGTATAGATCGCGGTAGCGGGAGGGCCCGGAGTGTCGAGACCCAGTACTTC
CASSIDRGSGRARSVETQYF
>-|TRBJ2-2|TRBV18|TRBD1
TGTGCCAGCTCGCGACAGGGATCGAACACCGGGGAGCTGTTTTTT
CASSRQGSNTGELFF
>-|TRBJ2-2|TRBV7-9|TRBD2
TGTGCCAGCAGCTTAGAAACGGGAGGGGACACCGGGGAGCTGTTTTTT
CASSLETGGDTGELFF
>-|TRBJ2-7|TRBV5-4|-
TGTGCCAGCACCACGCGTACCGGGAACCAAAACGAGCAGTACTTC
CASTTRTGNQNEQYF
>-|TRBJ2-1|TRBV7-9|TRBD2
TGTGCCAGCAGCTCTGGAATTAGCGGGAGGGGTTACAATGAGCAGTTCTTC
CASSSGISGRGYNEQFF
>once|TRBJ1-2|TRBV10-3|-
TGTGCCGTCAGCCCCAGGGAACACTATGGCTACACCTTC
CAVSPREHYGYTF
>-|TRBJ2-7|TRBV7-6|-
TGTGCCAGCAGCCAGGACAGAACCTACGAGCAGTACTTC
CASSQDRTYEQYF
>-|TRBJ1-2|TRBV11-2|-
TGTGCCAGCAGCTTAGTTCTAGATAACTATGGCTACACCTTC
CASSLVLDNYGYTF
>-|TRBJ2-5|TRBV11-2|TRBD1
TGTGCCAGCAGCTTAGTTGGGACAGGGGTAGAGACCCAGTACTTC
CASSLVGTGVETQYF
>-|TRBJ2-7|TRBV15|-
TGTGCCACCAGCAGAGATAACACCAAAAACTACGAGCAGTACTTC
CATSRDNTKNYEQYF
>-|TRBJ1-6|TRBV30|TRBD1
TGTGCCTGGAGTGACCCTGACAGGGGAAGTTCACCCCTCCACTTT
CAWSDPDRGSSPLHF
>-|TRBJ2-7|TRBV27|-
TGTGCCAGCAGTCCAGGACACTTCTCCTACGAGCAGTACTTC
CASSPGHFSYEQYF
>-|TRBJ2-2|TRBV27|TRBD2
TGTGCCAGCAGTTCCGGGACTAGCGGGTCAGGGCGGGAGCTGTTTTTT
CASSSGTSGSGRELFF
>-|TRBJ1-3|TRBV6-5|-
TGTGCCAGCAGGGAGGATTATGTCTCTGGAAACACCATATATTTT
CASREDYVSGNTIYF
>-|TRBJ2-7|TRBV7-9|-
TGTGCCAGCAGCTCAATTACAGGCCAGGGGCCCTACGAGCAGTACTTC
CASSSITGQGPYEQYF
>-|TRBJ1-3|TRBV3-1/TRBV3-2|-
TGTGCCAGCAGCCAAGTCAGGGGTGATGGAAACACCATATATTTT
CASSQVRGDGNTIYF
>-|TRBJ1-4|TRBV19|-
TGTGCCAGTAGTATGTCGAGTGAAAAACTGTTTTTT
CASSMSSEKLFF
>-|TRBJ1-5|TRBV11-1|TRBD1
TGTGCCAGCAGTTCCGGGACAGGGCGTCAGCCCCAGCATTTT
CASSSGTGRQPQHF